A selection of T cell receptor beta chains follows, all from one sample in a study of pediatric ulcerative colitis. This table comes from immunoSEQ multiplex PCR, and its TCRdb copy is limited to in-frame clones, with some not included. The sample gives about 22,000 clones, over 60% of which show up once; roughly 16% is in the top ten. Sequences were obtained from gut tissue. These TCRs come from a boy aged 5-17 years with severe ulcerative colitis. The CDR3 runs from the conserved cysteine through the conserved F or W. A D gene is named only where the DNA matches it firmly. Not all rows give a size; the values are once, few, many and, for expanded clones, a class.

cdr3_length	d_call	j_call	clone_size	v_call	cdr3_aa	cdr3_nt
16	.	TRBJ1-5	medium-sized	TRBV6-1	CASSVRAGQVVQPQHF	TGTGCCAGCAGTGTACGGGCAGGGCAAGTGGTACAGCCCCAGCATTTT
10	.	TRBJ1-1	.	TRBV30	CAGGGTEAFF	TGTGCCGGGGGGGGAACTGAAGCTTTCTTT
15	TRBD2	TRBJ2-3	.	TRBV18	CASSPASGFTDTQYF	TGTGCCAGCTCACCAGCTAGCGGGTTCACAGATACGCAGTATTTT
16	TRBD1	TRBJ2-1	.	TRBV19	CASTPTIKLGGSEQFF	TGTGCCAGTACCCCCACAATTAAACTAGGGGGCAGTGAGCAGTTCTTC
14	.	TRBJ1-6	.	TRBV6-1	CASNTETNNSPLHF	TGTGCCAGCAACACTGAGACGAATAATTCACCCCTCCACTTT
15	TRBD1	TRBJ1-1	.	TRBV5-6	CASSSRQGGITEAFF	TGTGCCAGCAGCAGTCGACAGGGAGGTATCACTGAAGCTTTCTTT
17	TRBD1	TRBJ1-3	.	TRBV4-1	CASSPGTAVISGNTIYF	TGCGCCAGCAGCCCCGGGACAGCCGTTATATCTGGAAACACCATATATTTT
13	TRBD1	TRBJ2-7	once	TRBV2	CASSGQGLYEQYF	TGTGCCAGCAGTGGACAGGGCCTCTACGAGCAGTACTTC
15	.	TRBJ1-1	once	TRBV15	CATSRDRQGNTEAFF	TGTGCCACCAGCAGAGATCGTCAGGGAAACACTGAAGCTTTCTTT
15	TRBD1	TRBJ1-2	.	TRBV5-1	CASSFRLGQAGGYTF	TGCGCCAGCAGCTTTCGTCTTGGACAGGCGGGTGGCTACACCTTC
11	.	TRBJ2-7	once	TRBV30	CAWSAYYEQYF	TGTGCCTGGAGTGCCTACTACGAGCAGTACTTC
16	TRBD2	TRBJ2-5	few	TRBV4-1	CASSQGLAGGEETQYF	TGCGCCAGCAGCCAAGGACTAGCGGGGGGGGAAGAGACCCAGTACTTC
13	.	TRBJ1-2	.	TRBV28	CASSLRRNYGYTF	TGTGCCAGCAGTTTGCGTCGGAACTATGGCTACACCTTC
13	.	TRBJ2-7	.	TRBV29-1	CSVQRGMRGEQYF	TGCAGCGTGCAGAGGGGAATGAGGGGCGAGCAGTACTTC
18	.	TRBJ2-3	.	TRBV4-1	CASSQDRRTHTSTDTQYF	TGCGCCAGCAGCCAAGATCGAAGGACACATACTAGCACAGATACGCAGTATTTT
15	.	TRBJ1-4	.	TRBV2	CASRGTSATNEKLFF	TGTGCCAGCAGGGGGACCAGTGCAACTAATGAAAAACTGTTTTTT
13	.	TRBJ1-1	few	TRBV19	CASSGVVNTEAFF	TGTGCCAGTAGTGGGGTGGTTAACACTGAAGCTTTCTTT
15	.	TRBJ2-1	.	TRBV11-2	CASSLESQLGNEQFF	TGTGCCAGCAGCTTAGAATCGCAGCTCGGAAATGAGCAGTTCTTC
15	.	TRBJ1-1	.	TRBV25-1	CASSYTGPKNTEAFF	TGTGCCAGCAGTTACACCGGGCCGAAGAACACTGAAGCTTTCTTT
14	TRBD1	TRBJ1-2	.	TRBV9	CASSVLDRVNDYTF	TGTGCCAGCAGCGTTCTAGACAGGGTAAACGACTACACCTTC
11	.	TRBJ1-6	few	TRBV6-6	CASKQDSPLHF	TGTGCCAGCAAGCAGGATTCACCCCTCCACTTT
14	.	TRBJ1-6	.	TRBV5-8	CASSLGGSNSPLHF	TGTGCCAGCAGCTTGGGAGGGAGCAATTCACCCCTCCACTTT
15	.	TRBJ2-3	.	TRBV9	CASSVAPGGTDTQYF	TGTGCCAGCAGCGTAGCTCCCGGGGGCACAGATACGCAGTATTTT
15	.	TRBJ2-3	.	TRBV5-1	CASSLGLGSPDTQYF	TGCGCCAGCAGCTTGGGACTAGGCTCCCCAGATACGCAGTATTTT
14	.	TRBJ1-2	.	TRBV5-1	CASAVDGGGGGYTF	TGCGCCAGCGCCGTAGATGGGGGAGGTGGAGGCTACACCTTC
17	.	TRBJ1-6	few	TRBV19	CASRPIGSVSYNSPLHF	TGTGCCAGTAGACCAATTGGGAGCGTCTCCTATAATTCACCCCTCCACTTT
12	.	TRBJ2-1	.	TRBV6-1	CASNGTPREQFF	TGTGCCAGCAATGGAACTCCCCGCGAGCAGTTCTTC
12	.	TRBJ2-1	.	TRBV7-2	CASSLRAREQFF	TGTGCCAGCAGCTTAAGGGCGCGGGAGCAGTTCTTC
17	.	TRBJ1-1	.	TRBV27	CASTPQRVGLGRTEAFF	TGTGCCAGCACCCCCCAAAGGGTAGGGCTTGGGAGGACTGAAGCTTTCTTT
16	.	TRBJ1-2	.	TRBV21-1	CASSNPSRFLDYGYTF	TGTGCCAGCAGCAACCCGTCGCGGTTTCTAGACTATGGCTACACCTTC
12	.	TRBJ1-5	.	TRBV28	CASRESNQPQHF	TGTGCCAGCAGGGAAAGCAATCAGCCCCAGCATTTT
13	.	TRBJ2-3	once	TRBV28	CASSYGGRDTQYF	TGTGCCAGCAGCTATGGGGGGCGTGATACGCAGTATTTT
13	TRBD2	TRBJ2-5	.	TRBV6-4	CASSASGEETQYF	TGTGCCAGCAGCGCAAGCGGGGAAGAGACCCAGTACTTC
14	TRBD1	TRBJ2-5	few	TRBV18	CASSWTGRGETQYF	TGTGCCAGCTCCTGGACAGGCCGAGGGGAGACCCAGTACTTC
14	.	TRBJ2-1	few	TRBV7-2	CASSSPGQHNEQFF	TGTGCCAGCAGCTCGCCGGGACAACACAATGAGCAGTTCTTC
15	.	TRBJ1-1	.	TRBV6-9	CASAPQELDGTEAFF	TGTGCCAGCGCCCCGCAGGAGCTGGATGGCACTGAAGCTTTCTTT
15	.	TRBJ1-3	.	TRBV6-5	CASSYIGGQSNTIYF	TGTGCCAGCAGTTACATAGGTGGGCAGTCTAACACCATATATTTT
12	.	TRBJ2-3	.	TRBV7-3	CASSENPDTQYF	TGTGCCAGCAGCGAGAACCCAGATACGCAGTATTTT
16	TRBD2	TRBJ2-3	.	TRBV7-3	CASSLGASGGTDTQYF	TGTGCCAGCAGCTTAGGAGCTAGCGGGGGCACAGATACGCAGTATTTT
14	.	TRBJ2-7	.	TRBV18	CASSPNVGTYEQYF	TGTGCCAGCTCACCAAATGTTGGGACCTACGAGCAGTACTTC
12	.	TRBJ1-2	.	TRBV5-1	CASMKDKGGYTF	TGCGCCAGCATGAAGGATAAGGGTGGCTACACCTTC
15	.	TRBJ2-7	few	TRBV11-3	CASSSSSGNSYEQYF	TGTGCCAGCAGCTCCTCTTCAGGGAATTCCTACGAGCAGTACTTC
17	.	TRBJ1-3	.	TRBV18	CASSTPTGPSSGNTIYF	TGTGCCAGCTCAACGCCAACAGGGCCCAGCTCTGGAAACACCATATATTTT
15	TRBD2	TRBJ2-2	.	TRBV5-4	CASSLSGLYTGELFF	TGTGCCAGCAGCCTTAGCGGGTTGTACACCGGGGAGCTGTTTTTT
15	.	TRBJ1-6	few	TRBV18	CASSPANSYNSPLHF	TGTGCCAGCTCACCCGCGAACAGCTATAATTCACCCCTCCACTTT
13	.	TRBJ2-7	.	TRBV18	CASSPRMSYEQYF	TGTGCCAGCTCACCACGGATGAGTTACGAGCAGTACTTC
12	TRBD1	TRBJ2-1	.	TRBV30	CAGQGAPREQFF	TGTGCCGGACAGGGGGCCCCGAGGGAGCAGTTCTTC
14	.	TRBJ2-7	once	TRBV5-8	CASSLGDFSYEQYF	TGTGCCAGCAGCTTGGGGGACTTCTCCTACGAGCAGTACTTC
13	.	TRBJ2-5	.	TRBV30	CAWSNGLQETQYF	TGTGCCTGGAGTAACGGACTTCAAGAGACCCAGTACTTC
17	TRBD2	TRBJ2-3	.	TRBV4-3	CASSQELAGGAVDTQYF	TGCGCCAGCAGCCAAGAGTTAGCGGGGGGGGCTGTGGATACGCAGTATTTT
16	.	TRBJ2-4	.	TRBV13	CASSLNSGSAKNIQYF	TGTGCCAGCAGCTTAAATTCAGGGTCAGCCAAAAACATTCAGTACTTC